One and the same sample provided the 8 T cell receptor beta chains below, sequenced in a study of blood T cell repertoires in COVID-19. Clones were read by immunoSEQ multiplex PCR, and TCRdb kept only the in-frame ones, dropping some. Of some 200,000 clones detected, about 81% appear once; the ten largest clones hold over 4%. The sequenced sample was peripheral blood. The source of these receptors is a woman aged 70-85 years with COVID-19, enrolled during active disease.

This clone was seen only once. V and J are TRBV4-1 and TRBJ2-7; 11 bases map to TRBD2. This CDR3 region has 15 residues. Germline CDR1 MGHRA, CDR2 YSYEKL. V trimming: 4 bases; J trimming: 2 bases; junction bases outside the gene matches: 4. This CDR3 reads CASSLGTSGTYEQYF. As DNA, the CDR3 is TGCGCCAGCAGCCTCGGGACTAGCGGTACCTACGAGCAGTACTTC.

This sequence joins TRBV28 and TRBJ1-2; 7 bases line up with TRBD1. The V segment lost 5 bases and the J segment 0 bases; nucleotides outside the gene matches: 9. CDR1 and CDR2 from the germline V gene are MDHEN and SYDVKM. There are 16 residues in the CDR3. CDR3 bases: TGTGCCAGCAGTGGTTACTCGACAGGGTCTAACTATGGCTACACCTTC. Its translation is CASSGYSTGSNYGYTF.

V and J are TRBV24-1 and TRBJ2-7; 11 nucleotides match TRBD2. The V segment lost 3 bases and the J segment 3 bases; nucleotides outside the gene matches: 12. The V gene's germline CDR1 is KGHDR and CDR2 SFDVKD. The CDR3 is made up of 18 amino acids. CDR3 nucleotides: TGTGCCACCAGTGATCTAACCCACGGGACTAGCGGCCACTACGAGCAGTACTTC. This encodes CATSDLTHGTSGHYEQYF.

This clone was seen only once. The chain joins TRBV6-2 or TRBV6-3 to TRBJ2-3, with 9 bases matching TRBD2. CDR1 is MNHEY, CDR2 SVGEGT, per germline. After removal of 6 bases from V and 0 bases from J, the junction contained 4 bases not matched to a gene. The CDR3 has 15 residues. The CDR3: CASSLTSGSTDTQYF. CDR3 coding DNA: TGTGCCAGCAGCCTCACTAGCGGGAGCACAGATACGCAGTATTTT.

The chain employs TRBV5-4 and TRBJ2-1; 9 bases line up with TRBD1. CDR1 and CDR2 from the germline V gene are SGHNT and YYREEE (reference sequence). This CDR3 spans 15 amino acids. V shed 0 bases and J 6 bases; nucleotides not matched to a gene: 4. The CDR3 region has the DNA TGTGCCAGCAGCTTGGTTGGGGACAGGGTCAATGAGCAGTTCTTC. It yields the protein CASSLVGDRVNEQFF. The variable domain in full, with the rest retrieved from reference TRBV5-4 and TRBJ2-1, is ETGVTQSPTHLIKTRGQQVTLRCSSQSGHNTVSWYQQALGQGPQFIFQYYREEENGRGNFPPRFSGLQFPNYSSELNVNALELDDSALYLCASSLVGDRVNEQFFGPGTRLTVL.

The J gene is TRBJ2-1, the V gene TRBV6-2 or TRBV6-3; 7 bases match TRBD2. J was trimmed by 10 bases and V by 5 bases; bases with no gene match: 2. The germline V gene has CDR1 MNHEY and CDR2 SVGEGT. The CDR3 covers 11 residues. The CDR3 bases are TGTGCCAGCAGTCGCGGGGGAGAGCAGTTCTTC. Its protein product is CASSRGGEQFF.

The chain employs TRBV7-2 and TRBJ2-7; D gene ambiguous. This CDR3 contains 13 residues. Germline-derived CDR1 and CDR2 are SGHTA and FQGNSA. V was clipped by 4 bases and J by 2 bases, with 9 bases between them. CDR3 region: CASSSTLPYEQYF. The CDR3, as DNA: TGTGCCAGCAGCTCTACCCTCCCCTACGAGCAGTACTTC.

J is TRBJ2-1 and V is TRBV7-2, with D unclear. The CDR3 spans 15 residues. Per the germline V gene, CDR1 is SGHTA and CDR2 is FQGNSA. Trimming took off 5 bases at V and 0 bases at J, with 11 bases between the two ends. CDR3 sequence reads: CASSQMSGSYNEQFF. The CDR3 DNA is TGTGCCAGCAGCCAAATGTCCGGCTCCTACAATGAGCAGTTCTTC.